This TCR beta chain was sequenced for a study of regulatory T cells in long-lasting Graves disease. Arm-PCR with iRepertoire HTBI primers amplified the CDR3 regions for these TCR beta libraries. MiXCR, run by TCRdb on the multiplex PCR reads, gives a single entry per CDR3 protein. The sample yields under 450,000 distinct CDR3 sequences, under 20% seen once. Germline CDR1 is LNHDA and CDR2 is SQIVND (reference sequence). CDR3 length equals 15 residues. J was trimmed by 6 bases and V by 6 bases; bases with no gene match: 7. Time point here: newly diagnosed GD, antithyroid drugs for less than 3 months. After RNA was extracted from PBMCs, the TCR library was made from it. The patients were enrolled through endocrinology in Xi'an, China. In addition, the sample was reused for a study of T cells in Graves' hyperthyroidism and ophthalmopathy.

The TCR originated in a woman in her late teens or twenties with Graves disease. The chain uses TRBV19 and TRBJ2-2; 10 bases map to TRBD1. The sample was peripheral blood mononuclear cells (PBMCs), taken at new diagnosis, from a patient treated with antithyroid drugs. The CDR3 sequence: CASRIGQGVPGELFF. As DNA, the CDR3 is TGTGCCAGTAGGATTGGACAGGGGGTTCCCGGGGAGCTGTTTTTT. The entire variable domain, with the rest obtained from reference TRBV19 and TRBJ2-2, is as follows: DGGITQSPKYLFRKEGQNVTLSCEQNLNHDAMYWYRQDPGQGLRLIYYSQIVNDFQKGDIAEGYSVSREKKESFPLTVTSAQKNPTAFYLCASRIGQGVPGELFFGEGSRLTVL.